The 18 T cell receptor beta chains reported below all come from one sample, sequenced in a study of control samples from healthy donors and cancer patients. Only in-frame clones appear in the TCRdb table, and some are missing; sequencing was by immunoSEQ multiplex PCR. The table includes 100,000 to 150,000 clones, more than 90% detected once. Sequenced input: blood. The receptors were sampled from a man in his late teens or twenties in good health.

This chain uses TRBV6-1 with TRBJ1-2; TRBD1 agrees at 8 bases. This CDR3 region has 14 residues. The ends lost 3 bases at V and 5 bases at J; junction bases unmatched: 5. Per germline, CDR1 MNHNS and CDR2 SASEGT. CDR3 sequence: CASSEAGGYYGYTF. The CDR3 region has the DNA TGTGCCAGCAGTGAGGCAGGGGGCTATTATGGCTACACCTTC.

V usage is TRBV11-2 and J usage is TRBJ2-3, with TRBD2 as a possible D gene (6 bases). CDR3 length: 14 residues. From germline, CDR1 is SGHAT and CDR2 FQNNGV. The V gene lost 3 bases and the J gene lost 3 bases, with 10 bases spanning the gap. CDR3 DNA: TGTGCCAGCAGCTTTTACGGGGGAACAGATACGCAGTATTTT. Encoded protein: CASSFYGGTDTQYF.

The chain links TRBV19 to TRBJ1-4; D gene ambiguous. Trimming left V 4 bases short and J 2 bases short, with 8 bases between. The CDR3 runs 14 residues. The germline V gene has CDR1 LNHDA and CDR2 SQIVND (reference sequence). The CDR3 DNA follows: TGTGCCAGTAGTAGAGAACGGACTAATGAAAAACTGTTTTTT. It specifies CASSRERTNEKLFF.

This clone was detected once. CDR3 nucleotides: TGCGCCAGCAGCCAAGACGCAGGGGCGAGCTCCTATAATTCACCCCTCCACTTT. Its translation is CASSQDAGASSYNSPLHF. The chain uses TRBV4-1 and TRBJ1-6, with D possibly matching TRBD1 (6 bases). Trimming stripped 0 bases from V and 0 bases from J, with 12 bases between. This CDR3 contains 18 residues. Germline V gene sequence: CDR1 MGHRA, CDR2 YSYEKL.

The V gene is TRBV10-3, the J gene TRBJ2-2; possibly TRBD1 for D (6 bases). The V gene lost 6 bases and the J gene lost 1 base, with 9 bases spanning the gap. Germline CDR1 reads ENHRY; CDR2 reads SYGVKD. The CDR3 is 14 residues long. The CDR3 sequence is CAIRMTGNTGELFF. In DNA form, the CDR3 reads TGTGCCATCAGGATGACAGGGAACACCGGGGAGCTGTTTTTT.

The chain is built from TRBV18 and TRBJ1-5; unclear D gene. Trimming cost V 4 bases and J 1 base, with 17 bases left between them. The CDR3 is made up of 17 amino acids. Germline V CDR1 and CDR2: KGHSH, LQKENI. DNA for the CDR3: TGTGCCAGCTCACAGAGGAGCCTTATCGACAGCAATCAGCCCCAGCATTTT. Protein: CASSQRSLIDSNQPQHF.

This chain connects TRBV10-1 to TRBJ1-4; D not resolved. V shed 0 bases and J shed 2 bases, with 10 bases lying between them. Germline V gene data show CDR1 as WNHNN and CDR2 as SYGVQD (reference sequence). The CDR3 runs 16 residues. CDR3: CASSESVVGTNEKLFF. CDR3 nucleotides: TGCGCCAGCAGTGAGTCTGTGGTCGGGACTAATGAAAAACTGTTTTTT.

CDR3 in amino acids: CASSVFITNRDYGYTF. CDR3 in DNA: TGTGCCAGCAGTGTGTTTATAACCAACCGGGACTATGGCTACACCTTC. V and J are TRBV25-1 and TRBJ1-2; D remains ambiguous. Trimming shortened V by 4 bases and J by 3 bases, and 18 bases separated the two germline ends. Per the germline V gene, CDR1 is MGHDK and CDR2 is SYGVNS. The CDR3 is 16 amino acids.

This chain joins TRBV28 and TRBJ1-6; TRBD1 agrees at 8 bases. CDR3 size: 14 residues. Germline CDR1 and CDR2: MDHEN and SYDVKM. The trim removed 8 bases at V and 6 bases at J, leaving 6 bases unmatched. The CDR3 region has the DNA TGTGCCAGCGCCTCGACAGGGGTTAATTCACCCCTCCACTTT. Translated: CASASTGVNSPLHF.

J is TRBJ2-3 and V is TRBV2; no clear D. Germline CDR1 is SNHLY and CDR2 is FYNNEI. The CDR3 is 14 residues long. Trimming removed 6 bases from V and 3 bases from J, with 13 bases in between. Here the CDR3 reads CASRSSPVTDTQYF. The CDR3 DNA is TGTGCCAGCAGATCCTCCCCGGTAACAGATACGCAGTATTTT.

The CDR3 bases are TGTGCCAGTAGTATAGGGGCAGGGCCCTACGAGCAGTACTTC. It encodes CASSIGAGPYEQYF. The chain recombines TRBV19 with TRBJ2-7, with D perhaps matching TRBD1 (5 bases). The CDR3 has 14 amino acids. Trimming took off 1 base at V and 2 bases at J, with 9 bases between the two ends. The germline gives CDR1 LNHDA, CDR2 SQIVND (reference sequence).

This chain uses TRBV18 with TRBJ2-1; D call uncertain. Trimming stripped 3 bases from V and 7 bases from J, with 4 bases between. The CDR3 contains 11 residues. Germline lookup yields CDR1 KGHSH and CDR2 LQKENI. The CDR3 loop reads CASSPLNEQFF. CDR3 DNA sequence: TGTGCCAGCTCACCTTTAAATGAGCAGTTCTTC.

V gene TRBV5-5 combines with J gene TRBJ2-5, with 8 bases lining up with TRBD2. Trimming at V came to 5 bases and at J to 4 bases, leaving 10 bases not matched to a gene. Germline-derived CDR1 and CDR2 are SGHKS and YYEKEE (reference sequence). The CDR3 contains 15 residues. Written as DNA, the CDR3 is TGTGCCAGCAGGCAAGGGACTAGAGGGGGAGAGACCCAGTACTTC. The encoded protein is CASRQGTRGGETQYF.

This clone showed up just once. The chain couples TRBV6-5 to TRBJ1-6, with 7 bases that match TRBD1. Germline V gene data show CDR1 as MNHEY and CDR2 as SVGAGI. CDR3 size: 14 residues. V dropped 8 bases and J dropped 7; count of bases not matched to a gene: 8. This CDR3 is CASRRSTGNSPLHF. The CDR3 region has the DNA TGTGCCAGCCGCCGATCGACAGGGAATTCACCCCTCCACTTT.

This clone is medium-sized within its sample. The gene calls are TRBV5-5 and TRBJ1-2; 7 bases match TRBD1. Looked up from germline, CDR1 is SGHKS and CDR2 is YYEKEE (reference sequence). This CDR3 is 15 amino acids long. Losses at the gene ends were 4 bases for V and 4 bases for J; bases not matched to a gene: 10. The CDR3 is CASSVVPTGPYGYTF. The CDR3 DNA reads as TGTGCCAGCAGCGTTGTCCCGACAGGGCCCTATGGCTACACCTTC.

This chain's CDR3 is CASSLDGRAGETQYF. The CDR3, as DNA: TGTGCCAGCAGCTTAGATGGAAGGGCAGGAGAGACCCAGTACTTC. The chain has TRBV11-2 and TRBJ2-5; D uncertain. Germline loops: CDR1 SGHAT, CDR2 FQNNGV. There are 15 residues in the CDR3. V was shortened by 0 bases and J by 4 bases, with 12 bases between the two germline ends.

The chain has TRBV5-1 and TRBJ1-2; TRBD1 might be the D (6 bases). The V end was cut by 5 bases, the J end by 8 bases, with 25 bases between. In germline, CDR1 is SGHRS, CDR2 YFSETQ. The CDR3 runs to 16 residues. CDR3 sequence (DNA): TGCGCCAGCAGGAGGGATGGCTCAATGGGGGGCGGCGGCTACACCTTC. Residues: CASRRDGSMGGGGYTF.

The chain recombines TRBV5-5 with TRBJ1-5; a weak D match, TRBD1 (5 bases). The germline gives CDR1 SGHKS, CDR2 YYEKEE (reference sequence). Deletions cut 0 bases from V and 7 bases from J, with 5 bases between. The CDR3 is made up of 12 amino acids. CDR3 amino acids: CASSLGDQPQHF. DNA for the CDR3: TGTGCCAGCAGCTTGGGGGACCAGCCCCAGCATTTT. The full variable domain, completed using reference TRBV5-5 and TRBJ1-5, is DAGVTQSPTHLIKTRGQQVTLRCSPISGHKSVSWYQQVLGQGPQFIFQYYEKEERGRGNFPDRFSARQFPNYSSELNVNALLLGDSALYLCASSLGDQPQHFGDGTRLSIL.